This T cell receptor (beta chain) is drawn from a study of cytomegalovirus exposure and HLA in healthy donors. 60 Vbeta and 13 Jbeta primers were used in PCR. Sequencing used immunoSEQ multiplex PCR; TCRdb keeps in-frame clones, though not all of them. The sample lists 90,000 to 140,000 clones, roughly two thirds occurring once. This clone occurred a few times. The CDR3 is 15 amino acids. V dropped 0 bases and J dropped 4 bases, with 12 bases sitting between them. CDR1 and CDR2 from the germline V gene are LGHNA and YSLEER. The donors gave bone marrow, and they were healthy. The receptor was isolated from a man aged 30 to 39 in good health and CMV-seronegative. The chain joins TRBV4-3 to TRBJ1-2; the D is unclear. Sequenced sample: PBMCs. Here the CDR3 DNA reads TGCGCCAGCAGCCAAGAGGCCAGAAATTCCTATGGCTACACCTTC. Encoded protein: CASSQEARNSYGYTF.